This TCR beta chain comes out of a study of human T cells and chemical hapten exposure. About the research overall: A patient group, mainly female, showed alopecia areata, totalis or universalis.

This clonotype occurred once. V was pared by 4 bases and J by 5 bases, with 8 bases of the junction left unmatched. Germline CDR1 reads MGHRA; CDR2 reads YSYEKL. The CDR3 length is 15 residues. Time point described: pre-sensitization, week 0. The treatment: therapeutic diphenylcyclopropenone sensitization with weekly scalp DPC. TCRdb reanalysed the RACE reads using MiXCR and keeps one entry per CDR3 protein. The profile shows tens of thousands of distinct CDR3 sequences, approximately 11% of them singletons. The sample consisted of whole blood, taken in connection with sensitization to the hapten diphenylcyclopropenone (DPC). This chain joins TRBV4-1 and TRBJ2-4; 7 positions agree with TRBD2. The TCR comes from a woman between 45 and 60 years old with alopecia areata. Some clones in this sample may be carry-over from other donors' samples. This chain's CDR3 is CASSPPGRAENIQYF. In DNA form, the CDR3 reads TGCGCCAGCAGCCCCCCGGGGAGGGCTGAAAACATTCAGTACTTC.